This T cell receptor (beta chain) was profiled in a study of T cell responses to AZD1222 COVID-19 vaccine (dated by TCRdb to the early 2020s). With respect to the entire study: AZD1222 recipients with second doses at about 4 weeks or about 12 weeks were pooled, because spike-specific TCR depth and breadth did not differ between schedules. A total of about 240 trial participants underwent TCR sequencing, of whom approximately 210 received two doses of AZD1222 and approximately 25 received two doses of the MenACWY control vaccine. Trial participants were enrolled into age subgroups of 18-55, 56-69 and 70-plus years, which contained around 150, 29 and 61 TCR-sequenced participants, respectively. Summary of the overall study and its limitations: Epitopes outside the regions mutated in the B.1.351 and B.1.1.7 variants were reportedly recognized by nearly half of the unique spike-specific TCRs. CD4 TCRs associated with the vaccine covered the entire spike protein, and the dominant responses were in regions 160-218 and 743-854. Most participants were white British and females outnumbered males, and the authors suggested that clonal diversity may have been underestimated. In the small 56-69-year group, the increase in depth fell short of significance, most likely because of low power. Spike-specific TCR breadth and depth rose significantly after two AZD1222 doses compared with day 0 and with MenACWY recipients. Conclusions about previously exposed vaccinees were limited because only five to seven AZD1222 recipients were SARS-CoV-2 seropositive at baseline. No day 14 peak-response samples were available, so repertoires were characterized only after the peak T cell response.

The CDR3 regions of human TCRbeta chains were subjected to immunosequencing. In the source study's methods: TCRs in the repertoires were compared against a reference library of SARS-CoV-2-specific TCRs that had been generated with the MIRA antigen-specificity platform. Breadth meant the fraction of unique TCRs that were SARS-CoV-2-associated, whereas depth meant the fraction of total T cells that were SARS-CoV-2-associated. Using the MIRA data, each spike-specific TCR was assigned both to the spike region to which the TCR was reactive and to a CD4 or CD8 class. Log10-transformed breadth and depth values were compared by one-way ANOVA with Sidak's multiple comparisons tests. TCRdb took this table from immuneACCESS and kept in-frame rearrangements with V and J called. Such tables lack part of the clones; where checked against another copy, unresolved V genes explain under half of the gap, and the rest is unexplained. V and J calls and clone size are those listed in that table; D and trimming were worked out from the DNA. Here the sample has 150,000 to 200,000 clones; roughly 92% occur a single time. The top ten hold about 3% of the sample.

A note on this clone: Its antigen is not yet known. The sample holds no much larger clone one base away, and base qualities are not on file.

The time point label of this sample denotes: baseline before first vaccination. Vaccinee samples were obtained from the UK trials COV001 and COV002, which included a single-blind randomized controlled phase 2/3 trial of AZD1222 (ChAdOx1 nCoV-19) in healthy adults. For TCRbeta chain sequencing, PBMC samples were collected from trial participants at day 0 and at day 28 after the second dose. The receptor comes from an adult in good health. Sequencing used peripheral blood, obtained on day 0 of AZD1222 vaccination.

The nucleotides are TGTGCCAGTAGTACGACCACTAGCGTGAATGAGCAGTTCTTC. Its protein is CASSTTTSVNEQFF. This chain is built from TRBV19 and TRBJ2-1; 7 middle bases align to TRBD2. The germline V gene (reference sequence) sets CDR1 to LNHDA and CDR2 to SQIVND. Taken from cysteine to phenylalanine, the CDR3 has 14 residues. Only the CDR3 part of the read is kept: 42 bases, read in frame from the first base. Relative to germline, V is missing 4 bases and J is missing 7 bases, with 7 bases of the junction outside any gene match.